This record looks at one T cell receptor (beta chain) sequence and its context. These data come from a study of blood T cell repertoires in COVID-19. Study-wide context: Italy, Spain and the United States were the sources of the convalescent and acute COVID-19 samples. Nucleic acid was either cDNA or gDNA, and it came from T cells, B-cell-depleted T cells, or PBMCs.

Clones were read by immunoSEQ multiplex PCR, and TCRdb kept only the in-frame ones, dropping some. The sample consists of about 210,000 clones, about 81% of them appearing once. Ages ranged from about 18 to 90 years, with residence in about 23 US areas. In assigning cohorts, the study relied on participant-reported clinical history. The V gene's germline CDR1 is MNHEY and CDR2 SVGAGI. The ends lost 6 bases at V and 4 bases at J; junction bases unmatched: 8. This CDR3 is 15 amino acids long. The receptor was isolated from a man aged 40-49 years who had recovered from COVID-19. The sequenced sample was PBMCs or T cells enriched from blood (not recorded which). This rearrangement joins TRBV6-5 to TRBJ2-3; 9 nucleotides align to TRBD2. The CDR3 sequence: CASRPGGGAADTQYF. The CDR3 bases are TGTGCCAGCAGGCCTGGCGGGGGGGCCGCAGATACGCAGTATTTT.